Sequencing of this T cell receptor (beta chain) was carried out in a study of T cells in Graves' hyperthyroidism and ophthalmopathy (dated by TCRdb to about 2019). Describing the broader study: Peripheral blood samples were taken at the time of initial diagnosis, prior to any treatment. TCR Vbeta CDR3 sequencing of some 140 peripheral blood samples (under 45 ophthalmopathy, 75 hyperthyroidism and around 17 progressor patients) is reported in the paper. The 75 to 100 discovery patients were divided at random into training and test sets in a 7:3 ratio. Thyroid tissue and blood T-cell repertoires from several Graves' hyperthyroidism patients were also compared in the study. Prospective prediction of ophthalmopathy was tested in an independent validation cohort consisting of some 20 hyperthyroidism patients and some 17 patients who later progressed to ophthalmopathy. Once sampling was done, hyperthyroidism patients were given methimazole at a starting dose of 30 mg daily, whereas ophthalmopathy patients were given high-dose intravenous methylprednisolone. To identify distinguishing TCR V-J signatures, a discovery cohort of 100 patients was used, comprising 40 to 45 with Graves' ophthalmopathy and some 57 with stable Graves' hyperthyroidism. The paper as a whole reports these results and caveats: Blood samples also contained most of the expanded thyroid clonotypes (frequency above 0.001), which suggests that blood repertoires may reflect thyroid immune responses. In cross-validation, a model built on a 13 V-J signature told ophthalmopathy apart from stable hyperthyroidism with approximately 90% sensitivity and roughly 81% specificity, and in testing the same model reached 80%/75%. No statistical method was used to fix the sample size in advance, and group allocation was not hidden from the investigators. In validation, progression to ophthalmopathy was predicted by the model with approximately 67% sensitivity and 72.22% specificity, a median of roughly 6.4 months before onset.

Amplification of TCR beta CDR3 regions was carried out from RNA transcripts. The TCR CDR3 was subjected to a first round of RT-PCR using the HTBI primer set and the Qiagen OneStep RT-PCR kit. The libraries were constructed in a second round of multiplex PCR and then size-selected and purified. The libraries were sequenced on an Illumina HiSeq2000 using paired-end 100 bp reads. The authors' analysis ran thus. SOAPnuke was used to process the raw data, removing reads that contained adapters or uncalled bases, had a mean Phred below 15, or lacked an exact match to the constant primer or identifier. COPE v1.2.5 was used to merge the high-quality paired reads, and each unique nucleotide sequence was defined as a clonotype. Clonotypes were aligned to IMGT TRBV, TRBD and TRBJ reference segments using MiTCR v1.1. The analysis was restricted to V-J combinations with a frequency above 0.0001, which together covered 99% to 99.2% of the repertoires. A TCS score was defined as the ratio between F50 (clonal expansion) and ExV (chaos), using BLOSUM62-based TCRdist between CDR3 peptides within each V-J. Welch's t-statistics and random forest reduced around 520 V-J features to roughly 13, which were used in a naive Bayes classifier (R e1071). TCRdb reran the public reads through fastp at Q25 and MiXCR, keeping productive beta chains. Merged by CDR3 protein, the rows form single entries marked with the most common genes and DNA. The authors' filters were not applied to this entry. The sample profile shows 200,000 to 250,000 distinct CDR3 sequences; roughly a sixth of them were found once. The ten most abundant clones make up 50% of the sample.

This clonotype was found many times. The antigen this receptor binds is unknown. Base-call qualities are not available, and no considerably larger clone is one nucleotide away. Stable Graves' hyperthyroidism was defined as no progression to ophthalmopathy during 18 months of follow-up. Hyperthyroidism patients were newly diagnosed, had a disease duration of under 2 months, and were aged 18 to 65 years. The study excluded patients with uncontrolled infections, other autoimmune diseases, pregnancy or lactation. Diagnoses relied on clinical symptoms, serum thyroxine and TRAb, thyroid ultrasound and orbital computed tomography. PBMCs were separated from roughly 10 ml of fresh peripheral blood using Ficoll-Paque density gradient centrifugation. Trizol reagent was used to extract total RNA, and RNA quality was then checked on an Agilent 2100 Bioanalyzer. The origin of this receptor is a man between 50 and 59 years old with Graves' hyperthyroidism. The sample comprised blood.

The nucleotide sequence reads TGTGCCAGCACCTGGGGCCAGGGGGCTATAGATGAGCAGTTCTTC. This sequence encodes CASTWGQGAIDEQFF. Here the chain combines TRBV27 and TRBJ2-1, with 8 junctional bases fitting TRBD1. From the germline V gene (reference sequence), CDR1 is MNHEY and CDR2 is SMNVEV. There are 15 amino acids in the CDR3, from cysteine to phenylalanine inclusive. The only DNA kept is the CDR3, 45 bases in frame from the first base. V is pruned by 7 bases and J by 8 bases, leaving 13 bases of the junction without a gene match.